This TCR beta chain is from a study of shared clonotypes between healthy human individuals. Overall study context: Three plates each covered CD4 naive and memory; CD8 naive two, CD8 memory one.

Assay used: immunoSEQ multiplex PCR; TCRdb lists only in-frame clones, some missing. Here the sample spans approximately 2,200,000 clones, 85% to 95% being singletons. Trimming removed 5 bases at V and 3 bases at J, with 16 bases between. The germline V gene encodes CDR1 SQVTM and CDR2 ANQGSEA. The CDR3 is made up of 14 amino acids. The naive CD8 subset, CD45RO-negative cells positively selected for CCR7, excluded terminally differentiated effector memory CD45RA+ cells. What was sequenced was naive CD8+ T cells from PBMCs. This clonotype was sampled from a man in his late teens or twenties in good health. Some clones in this sample may be carry-over from other donors' samples. The chain combines TRBV29-1 with TRBJ1-1; D remains ambiguous. CDR3 sequence: CSVYVWEPHTEAFF. CDR3 nucleotides: TGCAGCGTTTATGTGTGGGAACCACACACTGAAGCTTTCTTT.